Following are 5 T cell receptor beta chains from one sample sequenced in a study of blood T cell repertoires in COVID-19. Generated by immunoSEQ multiplex PCR, the TCRdb table keeps only in-frame clones and is missing some. Among around 220,000 clones listed, just over 85% were seen once. Material for sequencing was peripheral blood. Receptors were obtained from a man aged 50 to 59 with acute or convalescent COVID-19.

The CDR3 DNA reads TGTGCCAGCAGCTTCGGCCGACTAACAGAGACCCAGTACTTC. It yields the protein CASSFGRLTETQYF. This chain links TRBV5-8 with TRBJ2-5, with a tentative D call TRBD2 (5 bases). V was clipped by 2 bases and J by 4 bases, with 12 bases between them. Germline V gene data show CDR1 as SGHTS and CDR2 as YDEGEE. The CDR3 runs to 14 residues. Combining the CDR3 with reference TRBV5-8 and TRBJ2-5 gives the whole variable domain EAGVTQSPTHLIKTRGQQATLRCSPISGHTSVYWYQQALGLGLQFLLWYDEGEERNRGNFPPRFSGRQFPNYSSELNVNALELEDSALYLCASSFGRLTETQYFGPGTRLLVL.

The chain couples TRBV30 to TRBJ2-3, with D uncertain. This CDR3 is 12 amino acids long. The germline V and J ends were trimmed by 2 bases and 5 bases, with 8 bases remaining between them. The V gene's germline CDR1 is GTSNPN and CDR2 SVGIG (reference sequence). The DNA of the CDR3 is TGTGCCTGGAGTCCTCCGGGAGATACGCAGTATTTT. Translation gives CAWSPPGDTQYF. Combining the CDR3 with reference TRBV30 and TRBJ2-3 gives the whole variable domain SQTIHQWPATLVQPVGSPLSLECTVEGTSNPNLYWYRQAAGRGLQLLFYSVGIGQISSEVPQNLSASRPQDRQFILSSKKLLLSDSGFYLCAWSPPGDTQYFGPGTRLTVL.

The chain uses TRBV5-1 and TRBJ2-2; TRBD1 agrees at 9 bases. V gave up 1 base and J gave up 3 bases; unmatched junction bases: 4. Germline V gene sequence: CDR1 SGHRS, CDR2 YFSETQ. The CDR3 length is 16 residues. The CDR3 DNA reads as TGCGCCAGCAGCTTGTTGGGACAGGGTGACACCGGGGAGCTGTTTTTT. Translated, it gives CASSLLGQGDTGELFF.

This chain connects TRBV6-5 to TRBJ1-2, with TRBD1 matching over 7 bases. The CDR3 spans 14 residues. Germline assignment: CDR1 MNHEY and CDR2 SVGAGI. V was pared by 2 bases and J by 4 bases, with 4 bases of the junction left unmatched. The CDR3 region has the DNA TGTGCCAGCAGTTACCAGGGACAGATCTATGGCTACACCTTC. Its protein product is CASSYQGQIYGYTF.

The chain joins TRBV25-1 to TRBJ1-1; D gene unclear. CDR3 length: 15 amino acids. Germline V gives CDR1 MGHDK, CDR2 SYGVNS. With 1 base removed from V and 7 bases from J, the gap between germline ends came to 16 bases. The CDR3 sequence: CASSEFGVATGEAFF. The DNA of the CDR3 is TGTGCCAGCAGTGAATTCGGGGTGGCAACGGGTGAAGCTTTCTTT.